Presented here are 9 T cell receptor beta chains from one specimen sequenced in a study of CD8 T cells in ankylosing spondylitis. Whole-study findings and limits: Seemingly characteristic of ankylosing spondylitis blood was a TCR beta motif consisting of about 8 highly homologous variants.

Their target antigens are unknown. MiXCR, run by TCRdb on the 5' RACE reads, gives a single entry per CDR3 protein. The data contain a few hundred thousand distinct CDR3 sequences, less than 10% of them seen just once; the ten biggest clones take up approximately 15%. What was sequenced was blood, either unsorted or a sorted T cell fraction (not recorded which). Receptors were obtained from a male donor with ankylosing spondylitis.

This clonotype was observed a few times. The rearrangement links TRBV28 to TRBJ2-7; 12 bases align to TRBD1. Germline assignment: CDR1 MDHEN and CDR2 SYDVKM. This CDR3 is built from 15 residues. V lost 6 bases and J lost 0; bases outside the gene matches: 3. CDR3 sequence: CASSRDRGHSYEQYF. CDR3 bases: TGTGCCAGCAGCCGGGACAGGGGGCACTCCTACGAGCAGTACTTC.

The chain employs TRBV20-1 and TRBJ2-1; D may be TRBD1 (6 bases). Trimming took off 3 bases at V and 0 bases at J, with 12 bases between the two ends. Per the germline V gene, CDR1 is DFQATT and CDR2 is SNEGSKA (reference sequence). CDR3 length equals 15 residues. The CDR3 loop is CSARGSGDSYNEQFF. CDR3 bases: TGCAGTGCTAGGGGGTCAGGGGACTCCTACAATGAGCAGTTCTTC.

This chain joins TRBV10-2 and TRBJ1-1, with D tentatively TRBD1 (5 bases). Germline V gives CDR1 WSHSY, CDR2 SAAADI. Between the trimmed V and J ends, which lost 4 bases and 5 bases, there was a span of 11 bases. The CDR3 sequence is 13 residues long. As DNA, the CDR3 is TGCGCCAGCAGTGGGGTTTCAGGGACTGAAGCTTTCTTT. Protein product: CASSGVSGTEAFF.

This clonotype was recorded at least ten times. The chain combines TRBV24-1 with TRBJ2-1; D might be TRBD1 (6 bases). Germline V lookup: CDR1 KGHDR, CDR2 SFDVKD. V lost 3 bases, J lost 4 bases, and 15 bases lay in between. This CDR3 comprises 16 residues. The CDR3 sequence is CATSDPRGGSYNEQFF. The CDR3 DNA sequence: TGTGCCACCAGTGATCCCAGGGGTGGCTCTTACAATGAGCAGTTCTTC.

This clonotype showed up many times. Here the CDR3 reads CSVAEFSDTEAFF. DNA for the CDR3: TGCAGCGTTGCTGAGTTCTCGGACACTGAAGCTTTCTTT. This chain joins TRBV29-1 and TRBJ1-1; D call uncertain. V lost 4 bases to trimming and J lost 3 bases, with 12 bases between them. Germline V gene sequence: CDR1 SQVTM, CDR2 ANQGSEA. The CDR3 runs 13 residues.

The chain joins TRBV9 to TRBJ1-2, with TRBD1 as a possible D gene (5 bases). The germline V gene has CDR1 SGDLS and CDR2 YYNGEE. Trimming shortened V by 3 bases and J by 0 bases, and 18 bases separated the two germline ends. CDR3 length equals 17 residues. DNA for the CDR3: TGTGCCAGCAGCGCCCAAATCGGGACCAAATCTAACTATGGCTACACCTTC. Amino acid sequence: CASSAQIGTKSNYGYTF.

V usage is TRBV18 and J usage is TRBJ1-5; D not certain. V lost 3 bases, J lost 5 bases, and 8 bases lay in between. The CDR3 length is 13 residues. The germline CDR1 and CDR2 sequences are KGHSH and LQKENI. CDR3 sequence reads: CASSPGGDQPQHF. The CDR3 DNA sequence: TGTGCCAGCTCACCCGGCGGAGATCAGCCCCAGCATTTT.

The CDR3 region has the DNA TGCGCCAGCAGCGCTAGGCGGGAGGGCGATGAGCAGTTCTTC. It is translated as CASSARREGDEQFF. The rearrangement links TRBV10-1 to TRBJ2-1; 9 bases agree with TRBD2. CDR3 length equals 14 residues. Trimming at V came to 6 bases and at J to 8 bases, leaving 8 bases not matched to a gene. The germline V gene has CDR1 WNHNN and CDR2 SYGVQD (reference sequence).

The chain employs TRBV20-1 and TRBJ1-5; D possibly corresponds to TRBD1 (5 bases). Trimming removed 0 bases from V and 3 bases from J, with 12 bases in between. There are 15 residues in the CDR3. Germline V lookup: CDR1 DFQATT, CDR2 SNEGSKA (reference sequence). In DNA form, the CDR3 reads TGCAGTGCTAGAGAAGGGGAGTTGGTCAATCAGCCCCAGCATTTT. It is translated as CSAREGELVNQPQHF.